The sample holds many counts of the clone carrying this T cell receptor (beta chain). This entry comes from a study of T-cell reconstitution after alpha-beta-depleted transplantation in children. Unique molecular identifiers featured in how the TCRbeta library was prepared. From the PCR reads, TCRdb called clonotypes with MiXCR, one entry per CDR3 protein. The sample shows almost 500,000 distinct CDR3 sequences, under 15% of them seen only once. The sequenced sample was PBMCs from the stem cell graft donor, obtained from the stem cell graft. The source of this sequence is a human donor who donated a stem cell graft to a child with combined immunodeficiency.

The CDR3: CSARLAGAQETQYF. The CDR3 DNA is TGCAGTGCCCGACTAGCGGGGGCTCAAGAGACCCAGTACTTC. This sequence joins TRBV20-1 and TRBJ2-5, with TRBD2 matching 12 bases. V gave up 6 bases and J gave up 2 bases; unmatched junction bases: 4. Per the germline V gene, CDR1 is DFQATT and CDR2 is SNEGSKA (reference sequence). The CDR3 loop spans 14 amino acids.